One sample yielded the 10 T cell receptor beta chains listed below, sequenced in a study of blood T cell repertoires in COVID-19. Sequenced by immunoSEQ multiplex PCR; TCRdb stores in-frame clones only, minus some. The repertoire holds about 350,000 clones, with 86% as singletons. The source material was peripheral blood. The receptors were gathered from a woman aged 60-75 years with COVID-19, enrolled during active disease.

The V call is TRBV6-1, the J call TRBJ1-1; TRBD1 is a possible D gene (5 bases). From germline, CDR1 is MNHNS and CDR2 SASEGT. This CDR3 region has 16 residues. The V and J ends lost 1 base and 3 bases respectively, with 15 bases between them. The CDR3 loop is CASSEGAGVTYTEAFF. Here the CDR3 DNA reads TGTGCCAGCAGTGAAGGGGCGGGGGTTACGTACACTGAAGCTTTCTTT.

The gene calls are TRBV29-1 and TRBJ1-1; tentatively, D is TRBD1 (6 bases). The V gene's germline CDR1 is SQVTM and CDR2 ANQGSEA. This CDR3 has 12 residues. The germline V and J ends were trimmed by 6 bases and 5 bases, with 13 bases remaining between them. CDR3 sequence (DNA): TGCAGCGTCCTCCCCAGGGGTACTGAAGCTTTCTTT. Residues: CSVLPRGTEAFF.

Written as DNA, the CDR3 is TGCGCCAGCAGCTTGGCGGGAACAGGGCCAGGAATCACTGAAGCTTTCTTT. Protein sequence: CASSLAGTGPGITEAFF. The J gene is TRBJ1-1, the V gene TRBV5-1, with D perhaps TRBD1 (6 bases). V was trimmed by 0 bases and J by 4 bases, leaving 19 bases between them. CDR1 and CDR2 (germline): SGHRS, YFSETQ. There are 17 residues in the CDR3.

This clone came up once. This chain joins TRBV4-2 and TRBJ2-7; possible D gene TRBD1, 6 bases. Trimming took 1 base from V and 5 from J, leaving 24 bases between them. Germline CDR1 is LGHNA and CDR2 is YNFKEQ. This CDR3 comprises 18 residues. DNA for the CDR3: TGTGCCAGCAGCCAAGGCCTTGACAGGCCCCGAATGTCCCACGAGCAGTACTTC. As protein: CASSQGLDRPRMSHEQYF.

This clone was seen a single time. The chain carries TRBV9 and TRBJ1-4, with TRBD1 identical over 10 bases. The ends lost 1 base at V and 7 bases at J; junction bases unmatched: 13. Germline CDR1 SGDLS, CDR2 YYNGEE. The CDR3 extends over 18 amino acids. The CDR3 nucleotides read TGTGCCAGCAGCGTAACCGCCCAGGGACAGGGGTATGCTGAAAAACTGTTTTTT. This sequence encodes CASSVTAQGQGYAEKLFF.

The chain recombines TRBV10-2 with TRBJ2-7, with a tentative D call TRBD2 (6 bases). V lost 7 bases to trimming and J lost 2 bases, with 9 bases between them. CDR1 and CDR2 (germline): WSHSY, SAAADI. The CDR3 consists of 12 residues. CDR3 in amino acids: CASTGVPYEQYF. CDR3 nucleotide sequence: TGCGCCAGCACGGGGGTTCCCTACGAGCAGTACTTC.

This clone was recorded once. The chain employs TRBV18 and TRBJ2-7; 7 bases are a match to TRBD1. The CDR3 runs 14 residues. The V and J ends lost 2 bases and 6 bases, in that order; junction bases with no gene match: 7. Germline V lookup: CDR1 KGHSH, CDR2 LQKENI. Written as DNA, the CDR3 is TGTGCCAGCTCACCAACACAGGGGTCCGGCGAGCAGTACTTC. Protein sequence: CASSPTQGSGEQYF.

This chain links TRBV10-1 with TRBJ1-1; D gene unclear. V dropped 3 bases and J dropped 9 bases, with 11 bases sitting between them. Germline V CDR1 and CDR2: WNHNN, SYGVQD (reference sequence). CDR3 length: 12 amino acids. The CDR3: CASSDRETQAFF. DNA of the CDR3: TGCGCCAGCAGTGATCGGGAGACTCAAGCTTTCTTT.

This chain joins TRBV7-2 and TRBJ1-6, with D maybe TRBD1 (6 bases). V was pared by 5 bases and J by 9 bases, with 14 bases between. The CDR3 has 14 residues. Germline loops: CDR1 SGHTA, CDR2 FQGNSA. DNA of the CDR3: TGTGCCAGCAGCAAAGGACAGTGGACTTCACCCCTCCACTTT. Its protein is CASSKGQWTSPLHF.

V usage is TRBV7-9 and J usage is TRBJ1-1; D call uncertain. Germline CDR1 and CDR2: SEHNR and FQNEAQ (reference sequence). The CDR3 length is 14 residues. V dropped 1 base and J dropped 9 bases, with 15 bases sitting between them. The CDR3 loop is CASSLDGGSAKAFF. The DNA for the CDR3 is TGTGCCAGCAGCTTAGATGGAGGGAGTGCGAAAGCTTTCTTT.